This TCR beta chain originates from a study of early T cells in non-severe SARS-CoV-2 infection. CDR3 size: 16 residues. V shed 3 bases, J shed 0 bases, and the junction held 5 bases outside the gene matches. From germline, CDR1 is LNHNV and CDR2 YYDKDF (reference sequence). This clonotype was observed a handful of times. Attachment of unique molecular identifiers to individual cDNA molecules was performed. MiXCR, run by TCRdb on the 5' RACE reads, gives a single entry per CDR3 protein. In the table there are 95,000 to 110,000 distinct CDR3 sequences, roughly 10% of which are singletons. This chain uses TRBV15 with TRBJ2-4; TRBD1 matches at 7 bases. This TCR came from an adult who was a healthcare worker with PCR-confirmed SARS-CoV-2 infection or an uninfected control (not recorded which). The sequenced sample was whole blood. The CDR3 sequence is CATSSRGGAAKNIQYF. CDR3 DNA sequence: TGTGCCACCAGCAGTCGAGGGGGCGCAGCCAAAAACATTCAGTACTTC.